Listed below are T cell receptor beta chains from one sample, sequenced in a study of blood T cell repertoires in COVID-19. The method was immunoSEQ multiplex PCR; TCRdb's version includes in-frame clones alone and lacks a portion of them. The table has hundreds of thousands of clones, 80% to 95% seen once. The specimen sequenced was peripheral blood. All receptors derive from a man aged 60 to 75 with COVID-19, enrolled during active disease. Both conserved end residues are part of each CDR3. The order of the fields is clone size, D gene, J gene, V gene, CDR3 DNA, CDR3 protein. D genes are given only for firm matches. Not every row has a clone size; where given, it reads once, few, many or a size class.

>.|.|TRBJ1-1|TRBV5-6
TGTGCCAGCAGCTTGGCCGGCAGGGGCGCGAACACTGAAGCTTTCTTT
CASSLAGRGANTEAFF
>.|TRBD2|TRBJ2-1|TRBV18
TGTGCCAGCTCAGGCGGCGCGGGGGGGCCGAATGAGCAGTTCTTC
CASSGGAGGPNEQFF
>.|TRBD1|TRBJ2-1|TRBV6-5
TGTGCCAGCAGTTACTCGGGGACAGTTTACAATGAGCAGTTCTTC
CASSYSGTVYNEQFF
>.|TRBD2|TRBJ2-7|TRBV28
TGTGCCACCGGACTAGCGGGATTCGAGCAGTACTTC
CATGLAGFEQYF
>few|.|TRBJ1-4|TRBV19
TGTGCCAGTCACGATCAGGGTTCTAATGAAAAACTGTTTTTT
CASHDQGSNEKLFF
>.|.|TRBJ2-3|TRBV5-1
TGCGCCAGCAGCTTGGAGGGGGTCAGCACAGATACGCAGTATTTT
CASSLEGVSTDTQYF
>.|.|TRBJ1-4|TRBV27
TGTGCCAGCAGTTTTGTCCGGGCAGGGCTTTGGGAAAAACTGTTTTTT
CASSFVRAGLWEKLFF
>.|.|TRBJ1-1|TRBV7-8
TGTGCCAGCAGCTTAGCGGCACAGAAAGCTTTCTTT
CASSLAAQKAFF
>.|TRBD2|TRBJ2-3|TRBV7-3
TGTGCCAGCAGCCCGGGACTAGACGTGACAGATACGCAGTATTTT
CASSPGLDVTDTQYF
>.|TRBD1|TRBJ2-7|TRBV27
TGTGCCAGCAGTCCCGACAGGGATCCCTACGAGCAGTACTTC
CASSPDRDPYEQYF
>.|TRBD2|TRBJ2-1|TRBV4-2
TGTGCCAGCAGCCAAGAGACTAGCGGGAATTACAATGAGCAGTTCTTC
CASSQETSGNYNEQFF
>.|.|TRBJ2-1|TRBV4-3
TGCGCCAGCAGCTGGGGCGACGGTGAGCAGTTCTTC
CASSWGDGEQFF
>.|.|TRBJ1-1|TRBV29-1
TGCAGCGTTGGAGAACGAAGGGGGAGGAACACTGAAGCTTTCTTT
CSVGERRGRNTEAFF
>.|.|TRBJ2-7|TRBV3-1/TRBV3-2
TGTGCCAGCAGCCAAGCTCTTGGGGGGGCCGGCGCCTACGAGCAGTACTTC
CASSQALGGAGAYEQYF
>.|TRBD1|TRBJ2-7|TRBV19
TGTGCCAGTAGTATTGGACAGGGCTACGAGCAGTACTTC
CASSIGQGYEQYF
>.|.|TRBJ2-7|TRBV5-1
TGCGCCAGCAGCCCCACAGAGATGGAAAGGCCCTACGAGCAGTACTTC
CASSPTEMERPYEQYF
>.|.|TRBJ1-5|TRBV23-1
TGCGCCAGCAGTCACTTGCACCTACAGGGCAGTGAGCCCCAGCATTTT
CASSHLHLQGSEPQHF
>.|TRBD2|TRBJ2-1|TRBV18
TGTGCCAGCTTCCGGACTAGCGGGAGAACCTACAATGAGCAGTTCTTC
CASFRTSGRTYNEQFF
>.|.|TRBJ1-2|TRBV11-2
TGTGCCAGCACATACACGACAGGCGTCAACTATGGCTACACCTTC
CASTYTTGVNYGYTF
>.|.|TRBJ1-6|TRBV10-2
TGCGCCAGCAGTGAGCGGTCAGGGGCGAATTCACCCCTCCACTTT
CASSERSGANSPLHF
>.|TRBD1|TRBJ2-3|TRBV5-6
TGTGCCAGCAGCTGGCAGGGGGCAGGGACGCAGTATTTT
CASSWQGAGTQYF
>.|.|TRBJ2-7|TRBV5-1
TGCGCCAGCAGCCCGATGCCAGGAACCTACGAGGAGCAGTACTTC
CASSPMPGTYEEQYF
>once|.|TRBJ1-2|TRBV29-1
TGCAGCACCGCCACAGGGTCCTATGGCTACACCTTC
CSTATGSYGYTF
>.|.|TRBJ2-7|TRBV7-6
TGTGCCAGCAGCTCCCGTGGGGGCTCCCCCTCCTACGAGCAGTACTTC
CASSSRGGSPSYEQYF
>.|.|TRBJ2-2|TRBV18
TGTGCCAGCTCACCACCGCCCGCGGGCACCGGGGAGCTGTTTTTT
CASSPPPAGTGELFF
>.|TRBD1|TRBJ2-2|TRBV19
TGTGCCAGCGAAGGGGGCGGATACACCGGGGAGCTGTTTTTT
CASEGGGYTGELFF
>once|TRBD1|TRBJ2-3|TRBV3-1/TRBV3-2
TGTGCCAGCAGCCAGGGACAGGTCACAGATACGCAGTATTTT
CASSQGQVTDTQYF
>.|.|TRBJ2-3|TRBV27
TGTGCCAGCAGTACAGGCACTAGCACAGATACGCAGTATTTT
CASSTGTSTDTQYF
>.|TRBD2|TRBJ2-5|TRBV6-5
TGTGCCAGCGGTCCCGGGGGGGAGACCCAGTACTTC
CASGPGGETQYF
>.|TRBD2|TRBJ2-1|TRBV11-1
TGTGCCAGCAGTTATACTAGCGGCGGAAAGCAGTTCTTC
CASSYTSGGKQFF
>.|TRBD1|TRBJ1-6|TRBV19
TGTGCCAGTACACCCGACAGGGCAGATAATTCACCCCTCCACTTT
CASTPDRADNSPLHF
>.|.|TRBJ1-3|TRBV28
TGTGCCAGCAGTTCGAATCCGGGTGGCAGGGCTGGAAACACCATATATTTT
CASSSNPGGRAGNTIYF
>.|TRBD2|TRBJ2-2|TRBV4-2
TGTGCCAGCAGCGAACTTGGCGGGGGGGCCGGGGAGCTGTTTTTT
CASSELGGGAGELFF
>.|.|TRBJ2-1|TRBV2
TGTGCCAGCAGCCGAGAAGCCCCAGCGGAGCAGTTCTTC
CASSREAPAEQFF
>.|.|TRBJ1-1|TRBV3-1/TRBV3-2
TGTGCCAGCAGCCAGGGTGGAGGTGTGAGGAACACTGAAGCTTTCTTT
CASSQGGGVRNTEAFF
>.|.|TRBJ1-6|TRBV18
TGTGCCAGCTCACCAGACAGAAATTCACCCCTCCACTTT
CASSPDRNSPLHF
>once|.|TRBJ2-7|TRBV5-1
TGCGCCAGCAGGGTGACAGGATCCTACGAGCAGTACTTC
CASRVTGSYEQYF
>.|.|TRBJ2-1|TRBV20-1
TGCAGTGCTCCGGGATACAATGAGCAGTTCTTC
CSAPGYNEQFF
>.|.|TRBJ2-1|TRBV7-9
TGTGCCAGCAGCCTCTCGACAGAATACAATGAGCAGTTCTTC
CASSLSTEYNEQFF
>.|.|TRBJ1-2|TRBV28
TGTGCCAGCACCCCCACCGGGGGTCACAGAGGTGGCTACACCTTC
CASTPTGGHRGGYTF
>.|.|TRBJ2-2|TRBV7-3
TGTGCCAGCAGCCCATATACAGAGAACACCGGGGAGCTGTTTTTT
CASSPYTENTGELFF
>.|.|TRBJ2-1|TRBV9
TGTGCCAGCAGCATCGAGTACGACAATGAGCAGTTCTTC
CASSIEYDNEQFF
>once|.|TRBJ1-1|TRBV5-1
TGCGCCAGCACAGAGGGACACATGAACACTGAAGCTTTCTTT
CASTEGHMNTEAFF
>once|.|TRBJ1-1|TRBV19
TGTGCCAGTAGTATAGGTGGGGGCGCCCACACTGAAGCTTTCTTT
CASSIGGGAHTEAFF
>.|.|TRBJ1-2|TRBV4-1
TGCGCCAGCAGCGAAGCGGTGTCTTCTAGCTATGGCTACACCTTC
CASSEAVSSSYGYTF
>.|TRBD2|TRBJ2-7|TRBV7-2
TGTGCCAGCAGCCAAGGTAGCGGGACCCCCTACGAGCAGTACTTC
CASSQGSGTPYEQYF
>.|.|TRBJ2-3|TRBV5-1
TGCGCCAGCAGCTTGGGAGACAGTTCTAGCACAGATACGCAGTATTTT
CASSLGDSSSTDTQYF
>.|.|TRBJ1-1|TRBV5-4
TGTGCCAGCAGCTTGGGACAGAGAGACACTGAAGCTTTCTTT
CASSLGQRDTEAFF
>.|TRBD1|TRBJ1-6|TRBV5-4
TGTGCCAGCAGCTCGGGACAGGGAGGGGGTTTGGGATCACCCCTCCACTTT
CASSSGQGGGLGSPLHF
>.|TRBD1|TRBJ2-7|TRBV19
TGTGCCAGTAGCGTGACAGGGGCGGTAGAGCAGTACTTC
CASSVTGAVEQYF
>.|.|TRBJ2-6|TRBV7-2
TGTGCCAGCTCTTACGGCTCTGGGGCCAACGTCCTGACTTTC
CASSYGSGANVLTF
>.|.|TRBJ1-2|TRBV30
TGTGCCTGGAGTCGCGACCCGGGATCTAACTATGGCTACACCTTC
CAWSRDPGSNYGYTF
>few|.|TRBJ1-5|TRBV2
TGTGCCAGCGACAGTTATAGCAATCAGCCCCAGCATTTT
CASDSYSNQPQHF
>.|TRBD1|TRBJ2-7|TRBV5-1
TGCGCCAGCAGCTTGGAAGGACAGGGGGCCAGGGAGCAGTACTTC
CASSLEGQGAREQYF
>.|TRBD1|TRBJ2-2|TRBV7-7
TGTGCTAGCAGCTTAGAGGGACAGGGGCACACCGGGGAGCTGTTTTTT
CASSLEGQGHTGELFF
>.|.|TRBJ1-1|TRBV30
TGTGCCTGGAGCGGCCCTACAGGGACCACTGAAGCTTTCTTT
CAWSGPTGTTEAFF
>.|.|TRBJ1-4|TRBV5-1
TGCGCCAGCAGCTTAAACGCAGGGGTAGGAAATGAAAAACTGTTTTTT
CASSLNAGVGNEKLFF
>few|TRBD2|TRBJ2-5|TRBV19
TGTGCCAGTAGTAAAGGTAGGACTAGCGGGAGAGAAGGAGAGACCCAGTACTTC
CASSKGRTSGREGETQYF
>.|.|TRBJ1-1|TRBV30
TGTGCCTGGAGTCCCGGGTCCGCGGGGGCTTTCTTT
CAWSPGSAGAFF
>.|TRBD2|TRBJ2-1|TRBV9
TGTGCCAGCAGCGTAGGGACTAGCGGGAGGGCCGGACAGTTCTTC
CASSVGTSGRAGQFF